The TCR beta chain described here comes from a study of T cells in Graves' hyperthyroidism and ophthalmopathy. Losses at the gene ends were 2 bases for V and 7 bases for J; bases not matched to a gene: 9. CDR1 is SNHLY, CDR2 FYNNEI, per germline. The CDR3 is made up of 15 amino acids. RNA transcripts gave rise to amplified TCR beta CDR3 regions. Initially, a first-round RT-PCR of the TCR CDR3 employed the HTBI primer set. TCRdb re-analysed the multiplex PCR reads in MiXCR, keeping a single row per CDR3 protein. The sample holds more than 550,000 distinct CDR3 sequences; roughly 46% are singletons and the top ten take roughly 7.2%. As for this clonotype: Possible read error: a much larger clone is one base away.

The rearrangement links TRBV2 to TRBJ1-2; 8 bases match TRBD1. The sample comprised peripheral blood or thyroid tissue (not recorded which). The receptor comes from an adult man with Graves' disease, either hyperthyroidism or ophthalmopathy (not recorded which). CDR3 region: CASSETDRGGCGYTF. The CDR3 region has the DNA TGTGCCAGCAGTGAAACTGACAGGGGTGGCTGTGGCTACACCTTC.